Listed below are T cell receptor beta chains from one sample, sequenced in a study of beta chain features in type 1 diabetes. Here immunoSEQ multiplex PCR was the method, and the copy in TCRdb shows in-frame clones only, minus some. Among some 330,000 clones, 10% to 15% were seen once, and the ten largest hold about 0.01%. Specimen: naive CD4+ T cells from blood. These receptors were obtained from a woman under 30 with type 1 diabetes. Each CDR3 is given with its conserved first and last residue. A D gene is named only where the DNA matches it firmly. Expanded clones get a size class; other rows say once, few or many, or leave the size out.

.	TRBJ2-3	TRBV28	.	14	TGTGCCAGCAGTCGAGGAGGGGCGACAGATACGCAGTATTTT	CASSRGGATDTQYF
few	TRBJ1-4	TRBV19	TRBD1	16	TGTGCCAGTAAGAAGCGTGGGACAGGGAAGAATGAAAAACTGTTTTTT	CASKKRGTGKNEKLFF
few	TRBJ2-1	TRBV7-9	TRBD2	18	TGTGCCAGCAGCTCCGATGGGACTAGCGGGAGGGCCCGGAATGAGCAGTTCTTC	CASSSDGTSGRARNEQFF
.	TRBJ2-3	TRBV7-2	TRBD2	15	TGTGCCAGCAGCCCTAGGGCTGCGGGAGTTGATACGCAGTATTTT	CASSPRAAGVDTQYF
few	TRBJ1-2	TRBV29-1	TRBD1	13	TGCAGCGTTCGTCGGACAGGGGGCTATGGCTACACCTTC	CSVRRTGGYGYTF
few	TRBJ2-7	TRBV4-2	.	15	TGTGCCAGCAGCCAAGATCTAACTACGACCTACGAGCAGTACTTC	CASSQDLTTTYEQYF
.	TRBJ2-7	TRBV7-9	.	13	TGTGCCAGCAGCGGTGGCAGTCTAGACGAGCAGTACTTC	CASSGGSLDEQYF
few	TRBJ1-5	TRBV5-1	.	13	TGCGCCAGCAGCTCCTCGGGAAATCAGCCCCAGCATTTT	CASSSSGNQPQHF
few	TRBJ1-5	TRBV30	.	13	TGTGCCTGGAGTGTTCGGGGGAATCAGCCCCAGCATTTT	CAWSVRGNQPQHF
.	TRBJ2-7	TRBV7-2	.	15	TGTGCCAGCAGCCTAGGGTCTAGCCGAAGCTACGAGCAGTACTTC	CASSLGSSRSYEQYF
.	TRBJ1-3	TRBV7-9	TRBD1	14	TGTGCCAGCAGCCTCACAGGGGTCGGAAACACCATATATTTT	CASSLTGVGNTIYF
.	TRBJ2-2	TRBV9	.	15	TGTGCCAGCAGCGTTACGGGGGCGAACACCGGGGAGCTGTTTTTT	CASSVTGANTGELFF
.	TRBJ2-7	TRBV6-5	.	13	TGTGCCAGCAGTTACCGACTTGTGGGCGAGCAGTACTTC	CASSYRLVGEQYF
.	TRBJ1-1	TRBV18	.	14	TGTGCCAGCTCACCACCGGTGACAGCGGGTGAAGCTTTCTTT	CASSPPVTAGEAFF
few	TRBJ2-1	TRBV5-6	.	13	TGTGCCAGCACGCAGGGTAACTACAATGAGCAGTTCTTC	CASTQGNYNEQFF
.	TRBJ1-2	TRBV4-1	TRBD1	17	TGCGCCAGCAGCCAACGCGTCACAGGGGCAGGGATTCTTGGCTACACCTTC	CASSQRVTGAGILGYTF
few	TRBJ2-1	TRBV6-5	.	14	TGTGCCAGCAGTTACGACACAGGTGGTAGGGAGCAGTTCTTC	CASSYDTGGREQFF
few	TRBJ2-7	TRBV7-9	TRBD2	16	TGTGCCAGCAGCTTAGGTGGGGGAGGGAGCTCCTACGAGCAGTACTTC	CASSLGGGGSSYEQYF
few	TRBJ2-7	TRBV5-6	.	14	TGTGCCAGCAGCTTGGGGCTAGCCTCGAGAGAGCAGTACTTC	CASSLGLASREQYF
few	TRBJ2-7	TRBV2	TRBD1	13	TGTGCCAGCAGTGCGGACAGGGACTACGAGCAGTACTTC	CASSADRDYEQYF
few	TRBJ2-1	TRBV4-3	TRBD2	17	TGCGCCAGCAGCCAAGATTTAAGCGGGAGCTCCTACAATGAGCAGTTCTTC	CASSQDLSGSSYNEQFF
.	TRBJ2-7	TRBV5-6	TRBD1	14	TGTGCCAGCAGCCAACAACAGGGGTACTACGAGCAGTACTTC	CASSQQQGYYEQYF
.	TRBJ2-5	TRBV5-1	TRBD1	14	TGCGCCAGCAGCCCCCGACAGGGCCAAGAGACCCAGTACTTC	CASSPRQGQETQYF
few	TRBJ2-3	TRBV27	.	13	TGTGCCAGCAGCAGCGGTTCCACAGATACGCAGTATTTT	CASSSGSTDTQYF
few	TRBJ2-7	TRBV5-1	TRBD2	15	TGCGCCAGCAGCTTCGAGCGGGAGGGGGACTACGAGCAGTACTTC	CASSFEREGDYEQYF